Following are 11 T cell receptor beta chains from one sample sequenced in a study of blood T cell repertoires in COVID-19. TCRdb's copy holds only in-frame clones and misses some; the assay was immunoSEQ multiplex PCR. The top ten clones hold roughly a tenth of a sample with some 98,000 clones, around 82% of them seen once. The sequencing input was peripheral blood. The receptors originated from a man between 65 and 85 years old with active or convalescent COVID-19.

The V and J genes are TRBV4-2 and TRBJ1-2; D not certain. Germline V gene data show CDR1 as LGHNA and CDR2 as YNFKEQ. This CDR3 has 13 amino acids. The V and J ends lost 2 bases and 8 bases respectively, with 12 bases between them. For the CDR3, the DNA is TGTGCCAGCAGCCAAAGTCATACGGGGGGCTACACCTTC. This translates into CASSQSHTGGYTF.

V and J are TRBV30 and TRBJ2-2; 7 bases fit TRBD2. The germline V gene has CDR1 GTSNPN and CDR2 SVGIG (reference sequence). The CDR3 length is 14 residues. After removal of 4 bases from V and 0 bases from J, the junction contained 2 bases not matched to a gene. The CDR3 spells CAWNSGANTGELFF. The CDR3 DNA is TGTGCCTGGAACAGCGGGGCGAACACCGGGGAGCTGTTTTTT.

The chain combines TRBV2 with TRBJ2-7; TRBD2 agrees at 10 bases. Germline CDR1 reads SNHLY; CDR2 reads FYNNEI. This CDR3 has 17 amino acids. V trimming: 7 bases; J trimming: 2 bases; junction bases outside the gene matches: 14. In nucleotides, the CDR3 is TGTGCCAGCAACCCATCCCCCTCACTAGCGGGAACCTACGAGCAGTACTTC. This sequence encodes CASNPSPSLAGTYEQYF. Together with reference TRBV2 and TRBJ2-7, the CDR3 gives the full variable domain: EPEVTQTPSHQVTQMGQEVILRCVPISNHLYFYWYRQILGQKVEFLVSFYNNEISEKSEIFDDQFSVERPDGSNFTLKIRSTKLEDSAMYFCASNPSPSLAGTYEQYFGPGTRLTVT.

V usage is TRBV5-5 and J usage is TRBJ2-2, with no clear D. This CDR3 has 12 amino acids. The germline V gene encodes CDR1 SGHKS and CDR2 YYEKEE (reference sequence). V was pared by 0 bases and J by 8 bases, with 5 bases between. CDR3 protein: CASSLALGELFF. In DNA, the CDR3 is TGTGCCAGCAGCTTGGCCCTGGGGGAGCTGTTTTTT. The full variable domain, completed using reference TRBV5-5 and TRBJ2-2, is DAGVTQSPTHLIKTRGQQVTLRCSPISGHKSVSWYQQVLGQGPQFIFQYYEKEERGRGNFPDRFSARQFPNYSSELNVNALLLGDSALYLCASSLALGELFFGEGSRLTVL.

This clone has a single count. CDR3 sequence: CASKRTGGYNEQFF. DNA for the CDR3: TGTGCCAGCAAACGGACAGGGGGCTACAATGAGCAGTTCTTC. The genes are TRBV6-5 and TRBJ2-1; 10 bases match TRBD1. CDR1 and CDR2 from the germline V gene are MNHEY and SVGAGI. With 7 bases clipped from V and 3 bases from J, the junction kept 3 bases outside the gene matches. CDR3 length: 14 residues.

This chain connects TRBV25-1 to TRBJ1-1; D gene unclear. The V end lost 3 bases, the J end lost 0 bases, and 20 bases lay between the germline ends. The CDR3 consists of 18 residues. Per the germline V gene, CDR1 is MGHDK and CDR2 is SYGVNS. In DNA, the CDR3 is TGTGCCAGCAGTGATCCCCCACGGGAAAAACCCCTGAACACTGAAGCTTTCTTT. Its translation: CASSDPPREKPLNTEAFF.

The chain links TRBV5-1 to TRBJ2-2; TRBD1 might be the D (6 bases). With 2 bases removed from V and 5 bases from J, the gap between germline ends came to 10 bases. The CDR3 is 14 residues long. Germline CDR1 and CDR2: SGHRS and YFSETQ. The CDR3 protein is CASSFPRGTGELFF. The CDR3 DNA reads TGCGCCAGCAGCTTTCCCAGGGGAACCGGGGAGCTGTTTTTT.

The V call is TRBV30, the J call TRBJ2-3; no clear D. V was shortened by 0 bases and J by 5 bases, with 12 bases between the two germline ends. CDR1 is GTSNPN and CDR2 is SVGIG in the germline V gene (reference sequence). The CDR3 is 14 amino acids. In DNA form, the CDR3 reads TGTGCCTGGAGTGTATCGGTCAGAGGAGATACGCAGTATTTT. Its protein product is CAWSVSVRGDTQYF.

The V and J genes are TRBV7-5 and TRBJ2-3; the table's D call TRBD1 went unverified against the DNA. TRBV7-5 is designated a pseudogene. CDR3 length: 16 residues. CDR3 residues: CARRLKGDRGTDTQYF. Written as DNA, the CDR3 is TGTGCCAGAAGATTAAAGGGGGACAGGGGGACAGATACGCAGTATTTT.

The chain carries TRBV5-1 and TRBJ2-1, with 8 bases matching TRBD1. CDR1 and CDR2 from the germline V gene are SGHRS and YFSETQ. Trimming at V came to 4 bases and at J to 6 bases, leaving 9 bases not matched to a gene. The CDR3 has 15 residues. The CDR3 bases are TGCGCCAGCAGCCAGGACAGGGTTGATATCAATGAGCAGTTCTTC. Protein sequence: CASSQDRVDINEQFF.

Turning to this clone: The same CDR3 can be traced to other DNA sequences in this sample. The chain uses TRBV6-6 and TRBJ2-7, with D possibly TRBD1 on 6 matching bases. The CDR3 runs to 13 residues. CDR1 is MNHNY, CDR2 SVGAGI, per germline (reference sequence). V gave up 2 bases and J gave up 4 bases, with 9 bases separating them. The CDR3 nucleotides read TGTGCCAGCAGTTACGAACAGGGATACGAGCAGTACTTC. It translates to CASSYEQGYEQYF.